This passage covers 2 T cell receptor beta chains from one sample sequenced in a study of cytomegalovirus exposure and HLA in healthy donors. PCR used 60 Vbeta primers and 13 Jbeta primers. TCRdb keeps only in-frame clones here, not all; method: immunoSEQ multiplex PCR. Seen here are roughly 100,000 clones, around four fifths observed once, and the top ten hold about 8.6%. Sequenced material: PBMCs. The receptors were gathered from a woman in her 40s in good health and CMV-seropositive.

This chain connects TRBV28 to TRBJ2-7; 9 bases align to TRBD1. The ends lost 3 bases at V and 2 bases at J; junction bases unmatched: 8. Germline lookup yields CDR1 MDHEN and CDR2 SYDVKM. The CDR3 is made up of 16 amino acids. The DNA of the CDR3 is TGTGCCAGCAGTTTGAGGGGACAGGGTTGGACCTACGAGCAGTACTTC. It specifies CASSLRGQGWTYEQYF.

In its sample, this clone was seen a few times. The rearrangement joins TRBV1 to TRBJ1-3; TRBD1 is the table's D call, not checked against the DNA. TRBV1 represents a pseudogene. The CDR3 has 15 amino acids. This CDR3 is CTSSPRGQLRNTIYF. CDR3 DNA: TGCACCAGCAGCCCCCGAGGACAGCTCAGAAACACCATATATTTT.